These 32 T cell receptor beta chains share one sample of origin, sequenced in a study of spatial heterogeneity in lung cancer (dated by TCRdb to the late 2010s). These receptors' targets are unknown. Receptor libraries were prepared by 5' RACE. This sample was sequenced with a NextSeq 500. TCRdb's own reprocessing of the public reads used fastp at Q25 and MiXCR and kept productive beta chains. Under each unique CDR3 protein, matching rows form one entry showing the most common genes and DNA. The sample profile shows 1,300 to 1,500 distinct CDR3 sequences; about 14% of them were found once. The top ten hold roughly an eighth of the sample. Reading the label with the study, this specimen's time point is: sample taken at primary tumor resection. What the authors observed across the whole study: The tumor nonsynonymous mutation count correlated with the number of expanded alpha and beta TCRs within the tumor.

Sequencing used lung tumor tissue, obtained at surgery. Receptors were obtained from a male donor with early-stage non-small cell lung cancer.

Sample share makes this clonotype large. This chain connects TRBV5-1 to TRBJ2-3, with 9 positions matching TRBD1. The germline V gene has CDR1 SGHRS and CDR2 YFSETQ. The CDR3 runs to 14 residues. The J segment lost 6 bases and the V segment lost 2 bases, leaving 4 bases of the junction unmatched. DNA of the CDR3: TGCGCCAGCAGCTTTGGGACAGGGTTGGATACGCAGTATTTT. Protein sequence: CASSFGTGLDTQYF.

By share of the sample, this clonotype is medium-sized. The V gene is TRBV5-1, the J gene TRBJ2-2, with a possible D match to TRBD2 (6 bases). Germline lookup yields CDR1 SGHRS and CDR2 YFSETQ. The CDR3 covers 19 residues. Trimming pared 2 bases from V and 0 bases from J, leaving 20 bases between. CDR3 nucleotide sequence: TGCGCCAGCAGCTTAGTGGCAGCGGGCGGTTTCTCGAACACCGGGGAGCTGTTTTTT. Amino acid sequence: CASSLVAAGGFSNTGELFF.

The V and J genes are TRBV19 and TRBJ2-6; D not certain. The V gene lost 1 base and the J gene lost 1 base, with 8 bases spanning the gap. The CDR3 has 16 amino acids. Germline values: CDR1 LNHDA, CDR2 SQIVND (reference sequence). DNA of the CDR3: TGTGCCAGTAGTATAGGGGTTTTATCTGGGGCCAACGTCCTGACTTTC. It specifies CASSIGVLSGANVLTF.

A remark on this clonotype: Possible read error: a much larger clone is one base away. This rearrangement joins TRBV5-4 to TRBJ2-7; weak D call: TRBD1 (9 bases). Trimming shortened V by 5 bases and J by 3 bases, and 21 bases separated the two germline ends. The CDR3 has 16 amino acids. CDR1 is SGHNT and CDR2 is YYREEE in the germline V gene (reference sequence). The CDR3 spells CASSPGGDREFYEQYF. As DNA, the CDR3 is TGTGCCAGCAGTCCCGGGGGGGACAGGGAGTTCTACGAGCAGTACTTC.

This sequence joins TRBV12-3 or TRBV12-4 and TRBJ1-2, with TRBD1 as a possible D gene (6 bases). This CDR3 has 14 residues. V lost 5 bases and J lost 4, with 14 bases in between. This CDR3 reads CASSPWTEGYGYTF. For the CDR3, the DNA is TGTGCCAGCAGTCCGTGGACAGAAGGCTATGGCTACACCTTC.

This clonotype was picked up a small number of times. J is TRBJ2-2 and V is TRBV2; D gene uncertain. The CDR3 is made up of 13 amino acids. Trimming cost V 0 bases and J 6 bases, with 5 bases left between them. Germline CDR1 is SNHLY and CDR2 is FYNNEI. For the CDR3, the DNA is TGTGCCAGCAGTGAAGCGCGGCCCGGGGAGCTGTTTTTT. Protein sequence: CASSEARPGELFF.

By share of the sample, this clonotype is large. The gene calls are TRBV6-2 or TRBV6-3 and TRBJ2-3; D possibly corresponds to TRBD1 (6 bases). Trimming removed 0 bases from V and 6 bases from J, with 16 bases in between. CDR3 length: 16 amino acids. Germline V CDR1 and CDR2: MNHEY, SVGEGT. CDR3 in amino acids: CASSYSPPQGPDTQYF. Here the CDR3 DNA reads TGTGCCAGCAGTTACTCCCCTCCACAGGGTCCGGATACGCAGTATTTT.

The CDR3 sequence is CSASPVGYTF. In DNA form, the CDR3 reads TGCAGTGCTAGCCCGGTTGGCTACACCTTC. V gene TRBV20-1 combines with J gene TRBJ1-2; D gene ambiguous. The V end was cut by 3 bases, the J end by 7 bases, with 6 bases between. Per the germline V gene, CDR1 is DFQATT and CDR2 is SNEGSKA (reference sequence). The CDR3 is made up of 10 amino acids.

With respect to this clonotype: A much bigger clone sits one base away, suggesting this may be a read error. The CDR3 sequence: CASRERTSGMEPQYF. Written as DNA, the CDR3 is TGTGCCAGCAGGGAAAGGACTAGCGGGATGGAGCCCCAGTACTTC. The rearrangement links TRBV6-2 or TRBV6-3 to TRBJ2-5, with 12 bases identical to TRBD2. With V trimmed by 6 bases and J by 9 bases, 11 bases remained unmatched. The germline gives CDR1 MNHEY, CDR2 SVGEGT. The CDR3 extends over 15 amino acids.

For this clonotype: Possible read error: a much larger clone is one base away. The CDR3 DNA follows: TGTGCCGGTCGATTCTCCGGGGAGCTGTTTTTT. Translation gives CAGRFSGELFF. V and J are TRBV19 and TRBJ2-2; no firm D call. Trimming removed 11 bases at V and 6 bases at J, with 10 bases between. CDR1 is LNHDA, CDR2 SQIVND, per germline (reference sequence). This CDR3 is built from 11 residues. The variable domain in full, with the rest retrieved from reference TRBV19 and TRBJ2-2, is DGGITQSPKYLFRKEGQNVTLSCEQNLNHDAMYWYRQDPGQGLRLIYYSQIVNDFQKGDIAEGYSVSREKKESFPLTVTSAQKNPTAFYLCAGRFSGELFFGEGSRLTVL.

By sample share, this clonotype is large. The DNA for the CDR3 is TGTGCCAGCAGCCGAGACAGGGGTGGAGAGACCCAGTACTTC. Amino acid sequence: CASSRDRGGETQYF. The J gene is TRBJ2-5, the V gene TRBV5-6; 8 bases fit TRBD1. There are 14 residues in the CDR3. After removal of 4 bases from V and 4 bases from J, the junction contained 6 bases not matched to a gene. In germline, CDR1 is SGHDT, CDR2 YYEEEE.

By share of the sample, this clonotype is medium-sized. The V gene is TRBV2, the J gene TRBJ2-7; tentatively, D is TRBD2 (7 bases). Looked up from germline, CDR1 is SNHLY and CDR2 is FYNNEI. The CDR3 extends over 14 amino acids. With 4 bases removed from V and 4 bases from J, the gap between germline ends came to 14 bases. The CDR3 sequence: CASSVGGGRYEQYF. As DNA, the CDR3 is TGTGCCAGCAGTGTAGGGGGAGGGCGATACGAGCAGTACTTC.

This clonotype is labeled medium-sized (0.01 to 0.1%). The chain has TRBV5-8 and TRBJ2-2; 8 bases match TRBD2. CDR1 and CDR2 from the germline V gene are SGHTS and YDEGEE. The trim removed 2 bases at V and 1 base at J, leaving 19 bases unmatched. CDR3 size: 21 residues. CDR3 DNA sequence: TGTGCCAGCAGCTTCACAGGGATCAGCGGGAGCCTCGGTGTGAACACCGGGGAGCTGTTTTTT. Amino acid sequence: CASSFTGISGSLGVNTGELFF.

Only a few counts were recorded for this clonotype. The chain uses TRBV20-1 and TRBJ2-3; D call uncertain. The CDR3 is made up of 11 amino acids. Per the germline V gene, CDR1 is DFQATT and CDR2 is SNEGSKA (reference sequence). CDR3 nucleotides: TGCGGATTCAGAATCACAGATACGCAGTATTTT. Its protein is CGFRITDTQYF.

By sample fraction, this clonotype is medium-sized. This chain joins TRBV20-1 and TRBJ2-7; no clear D gene. The CDR3 is 12 residues long. V dropped 6 bases and J dropped 10 bases, with 19 bases sitting between them. Germline V gives CDR1 DFQATT, CDR2 SNEGSKA (reference sequence). Here the CDR3 reads CSAKSSSGLQYF. In DNA form, the CDR3 reads TGCAGTGCAAAATCGAGCTCTGGGCTTCAGTACTTC.

The gene calls are TRBV3-1 and TRBJ2-5; no reliable D call. The V and J ends lost 1 base and 5 bases respectively, with 8 bases between them. The germline V gene encodes CDR1 LGHDT and CDR2 YNNKEL (reference sequence). The CDR3 extends over 13 amino acids. In nucleotides, the CDR3 is TGTGCCAGCAGCCAAGGGGCTGGGGAGACCCAGTACTTC. It is translated as CASSQGAGETQYF.

This clonotype is categorized as medium-sized. The J gene is TRBJ2-7, the V gene TRBV7-3, with D tentatively TRBD1 or TRBD2 (6 bases each). The CDR3 extends over 14 amino acids. The germline V gene encodes CDR1 SGHTA and CDR2 FQGTGA. The ends were cut back, 0 bases at V and 6 bases at J, with 12 bases in the middle. CDR3 region: CASSLTGGGSEQYF. The CDR3 nucleotides are TGTGCCAGCAGCTTAACAGGGGGAGGTAGCGAGCAGTACTTC.

This clonotype ranks as medium-sized. The chain employs TRBV6-1 and TRBJ2-5; 7 nucleotides line up with TRBD1. Germline V gene lookup returns CDR1 MNHNS and CDR2 SASEGT. The CDR3 has 14 amino acids. Trimming at V came to 5 bases and at J to 3 bases, leaving 6 bases not matched to a gene. CDR3 loop: CASSLWDSEETQYF. The CDR3 bases are TGTGCCAGCAGTCTGTGGGACAGCGAAGAGACCCAGTACTTC.

This clonotype rates as large. The rearrangement links TRBV5-4 to TRBJ2-7; no clear D gene. CDR1 and CDR2 from the germline V gene are SGHNT and YYREEE (reference sequence). V lost 0 bases, J lost 5 bases, and 12 bases lay in between. This CDR3 is 14 amino acids long. The CDR3 nucleotides read TGTGCCAGCAGCTTGGTAGGGCTGAGGAACGAGCAGTACTTC. As protein: CASSLVGLRNEQYF.

This rearrangement joins TRBV12-3 or TRBV12-4 to TRBJ1-5; D is undetermined. V shed 6 bases and J shed 1 base, with 7 bases lying between them. This CDR3 has 13 residues. The CDR3 loop reads CASRGISNQPQHF. The CDR3 DNA sequence: TGTGCCAGCAGGGGTATAAGCAATCAGCCCCAGCATTTT.

This clonotype is medium-sized within its sample. CDR3 nucleotides: TGTGCCAGCAGCCAAGATTCTAGCGGGGGGGCCAATGAGCAGTTCTTC. This codes for CASSQDSSGGANEQFF. This chain links TRBV4-2 with TRBJ2-1; 12 bases are a match to TRBD2. This CDR3 is 16 amino acids long. Germline CDR1 LGHNA, CDR2 YNFKEQ. The ends lost 0 bases at V and 6 bases at J; junction bases unmatched: 3.

Relative to its sample, this clonotype is medium-sized (0.01 to 0.1%). The chain joins TRBV14 to TRBJ2-5; no firm D call. Trimming removed 4 bases at V and 5 bases at J, with 11 bases between. The germline gives CDR1 SGHDN, CDR2 FVKESK. CDR3 length equals 13 residues. The CDR3 region is CASSPDMVETQYF. The CDR3 DNA is TGTGCCAGCAGCCCGGATATGGTGGAGACCCAGTACTTC.

V usage is TRBV10-2 and J usage is TRBJ2-2; the D gene is possibly TRBD1 (5 bases). The CDR3 extends over 14 amino acids. In germline, CDR1 is WSHSY, CDR2 SAAADI. Trimming removed 4 bases at V and 1 base at J, with 7 bases between. CDR3 loop: CASSATGNTGELFF. CDR3 nucleotide sequence: TGCGCCAGCAGTGCCACAGGGAACACCGGGGAGCTGTTTTTT.

In its sample, this clonotype is medium-sized. This rearrangement joins TRBV12-3 or TRBV12-4 to TRBJ2-1; D is unresolved. The V end was cut by 0 bases, the J end by 6 bases, with 15 bases between. CDR3 size: 16 residues. The DNA of the CDR3 is TGTGCCAGCAGTTTAGCGGAAATGGTTAAGCGCAATGAGCAGTTCTTC. Its translation is CASSLAEMVKRNEQFF.

This chain links TRBV6-5 with TRBJ2-1; TRBD2 is a possible D gene (6 bases). Germline lookup yields CDR1 MNHEY and CDR2 SVGAGI. The CDR3 runs 19 residues. The V and J ends lost 7 bases and 3 bases respectively, with 28 bases between them. CDR3 residues: CASTIHGGRGINFYNEQFF. The CDR3 DNA sequence: TGTGCCAGCACCATACATGGGGGACGGGGGATCAACTTCTACAATGAGCAGTTCTTC.

The gene calls are TRBV7-9 and TRBJ2-7; TRBD1 agrees at 7 bases. Germline V CDR1 and CDR2: SEHNR, FQNEAQ (reference sequence). Trimming removed 5 bases from V and 5 bases from J; junction bases left unmatched: 9. The CDR3 is 14 amino acids. The CDR3 region is CASSPTEGADEQYF. The DNA for the CDR3 is TGTGCCAGCAGCCCGACAGAGGGGGCCGACGAGCAGTACTTC.

By share, this clonotype counts as medium-sized (0.01 to 0.1%). The chain combines TRBV6-2 or TRBV6-3 with TRBJ1-5, with D possibly TRBD1 on 6 matching bases. Trimming took off 5 bases at V and 4 bases at J, with 15 bases between the two ends. CDR3 length: 15 amino acids. The germline gives CDR1 MNHEY, CDR2 SVGEGT. The CDR3 nucleotides read TGTGCCAGCAGTCGCGGTGGGACACCGAATCAGCCCCAGCATTTT. This sequence encodes CASSRGGTPNQPQHF.

This clonotype was detected a few times. This sequence joins TRBV2 and TRBJ1-5; D call uncertain. V lost 5 bases to trimming and J lost 11 bases, with 13 bases between them. The CDR3 covers 12 residues. The germline V gene encodes CDR1 SNHLY and CDR2 FYNNEI. In nucleotides, the CDR3 is TGTGCCAGCAGTTCCGACGGTAGTTCCCAGCATTTT. It codes for CASSSDGSSQHF.

This clonotype was detected only a few times. The chain employs TRBV6-2 or TRBV6-3 and TRBJ2-1; 9 nucleotides align to TRBD1. J gave up 2 bases and V 5 bases, and 1 base lay outside the gene matches. The CDR3 has 14 amino acids. Germline V gives CDR1 MNHEY, CDR2 SVGEGT. The CDR3 sequence: CASSRTGAYNEQFF. In DNA, the CDR3 is TGTGCCAGCAGTCGGACAGGGGCCTACAATGAGCAGTTCTTC.

This rearrangement joins TRBV6-1 to TRBJ2-3, with 15 bases matching TRBD2. This CDR3 contains 15 residues. The junction had 0 bases not matched to a gene; V was cut back by 4 bases and J by 4 bases. Germline CDR1 MNHNS, CDR2 SASEGT. The CDR3 nucleotides are TGTGCCAGCAGTGGGACTAGCGGGGGGGCAGATACGCAGTATTTT. Translated, it gives CASSGTSGGADTQYF.

This clonotype is categorized as large. V and J are TRBV6-2 or TRBV6-3 and TRBJ1-1, with unresolved D. The CDR3 contains 16 residues. Trimming stripped 2 bases from V and 0 bases from J, with 13 bases between. Germline V gene sequence: CDR1 MNHEY, CDR2 SVGEGT. CDR3: CASSYGIWSLNTEAFF. In nucleotides, the CDR3 is TGTGCCAGCAGTTACGGGATCTGGAGCCTGAACACTGAAGCTTTCTTT.

This clonotype ranks as large. This rearrangement joins TRBV5-1 to TRBJ2-7, with 9 bases identical to TRBD1. The CDR3 totals 13 residues. J lost 5 bases, V lost 5 bases, and 5 bases had no gene match. Germline V gene lookup returns CDR1 SGHRS and CDR2 YFSETQ. CDR3 DNA sequence: TGCGCCAGCAGAGAGGGACAGGGCGACGAGCAGTACTTC. Its translation: CASREGQGDEQYF.